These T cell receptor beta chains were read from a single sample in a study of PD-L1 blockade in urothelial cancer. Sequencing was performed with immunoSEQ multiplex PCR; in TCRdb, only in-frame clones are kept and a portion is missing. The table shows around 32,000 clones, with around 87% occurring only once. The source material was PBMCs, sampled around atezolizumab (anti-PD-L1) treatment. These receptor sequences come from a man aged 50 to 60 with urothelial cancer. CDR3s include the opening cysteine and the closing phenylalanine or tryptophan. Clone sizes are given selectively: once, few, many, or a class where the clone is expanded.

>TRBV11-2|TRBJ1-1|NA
CASSRRDRRNTEAFF
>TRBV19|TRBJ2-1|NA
CASSVGLAGYNEQFF
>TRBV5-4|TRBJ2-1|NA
CASRQGQGDYNEQFF
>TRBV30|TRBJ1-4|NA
CAWRQTGVREKLFF
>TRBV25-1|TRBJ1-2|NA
CASRGHNYGYTF
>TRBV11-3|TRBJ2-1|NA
CRLALSSYNEQFF
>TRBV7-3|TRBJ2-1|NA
CASSRAGGSGEQFF
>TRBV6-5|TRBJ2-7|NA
CASSYGGGRALQYF
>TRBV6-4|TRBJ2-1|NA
CASSGIGGANYHEQFF
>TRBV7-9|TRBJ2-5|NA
CASSLVSPRQGRETQYF
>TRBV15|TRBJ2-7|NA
CASRSAGLYEQYF
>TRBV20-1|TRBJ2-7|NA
CSAWAGGEQYF
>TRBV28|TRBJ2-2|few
CASSPDRGVGTGELFF
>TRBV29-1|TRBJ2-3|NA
CSARQGSVADTQYF
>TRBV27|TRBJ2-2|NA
CASSLGDRPTGELFF
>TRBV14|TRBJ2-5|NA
CASSHRGSEETQYF
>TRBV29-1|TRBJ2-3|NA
CSVAPLAGDPTDTQYF
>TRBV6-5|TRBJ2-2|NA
CASSLAGGTGELFF
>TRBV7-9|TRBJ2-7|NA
CASSPRQGPYEQYF
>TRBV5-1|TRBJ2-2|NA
CASSSTGGQTGELFF
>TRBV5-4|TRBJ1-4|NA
CASSSVGTGNEKLFF
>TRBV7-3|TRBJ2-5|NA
CASSAGQGRETQYF
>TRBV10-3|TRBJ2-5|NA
CATAAGGNQETQYF
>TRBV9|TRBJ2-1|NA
CASSVSTSGGLANEQFF
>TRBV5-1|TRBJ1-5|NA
CASSLGAGGNQPQHF
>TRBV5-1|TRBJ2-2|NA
CASSLAGTGGGTGELFF
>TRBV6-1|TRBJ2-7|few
CASSEGPRSWWYF
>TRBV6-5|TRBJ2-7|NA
CASSRLKTYEQYF